These 17 T cell receptor beta chains share one sample of origin, sequenced in a study of T cells in women clearing cervical HPV infection. Libraries were prepared by immunoSEQ multiplex PCR; TCRdb keeps only in-frame clonotypes and omits some of them. The ten most abundant clones cover approximately 5.5% of a sample with approximately 24,000 clones. The sequencing input was blood buffy coat. The receptor set was obtained from a woman between 18 and 70 years old with a cervical HPV16 infection that either progressed to CIN3+ or cleared (not recorded which).

In regard to this clone: The read stops 3 residues short of the end of the CDR3; the missing end is completed from the germline J gene. The V and J genes are TRBV7-2 and TRBJ2-5; 11 bases agree with TRBD2. CDR1 and CDR2 from the germline V gene are SGHTA and FQGNSA. V shed 5 bases, J shed 4 bases, and the junction held 6 bases outside the gene matches. This CDR3 has 15 residues. The CDR3 loop is CASSLLAGGGETQYF. The sequenced part of the CDR3 DNA is TGTGCCAGCAGCCTGTTAGCGGGAGGGGGAGAGACC. Based on the CDR3 plus reference TRBV7-2 and TRBJ2-5, the full variable domain is GAGVSQSPSNKVTEKGKDVELRCDPISGHTALYWYRQSLGQGLEFLIYFQGNSAPDKSGLPSDRFSAERTGGSVSTLTIQRTQQEDSAVYLCASSLLAGGGETQYFGPGTRLLVL.

On this clone itself: The CDR3 end lies 3 residues beyond the end of the read and is filled in from the germline J gene. The V call is TRBV5-1, the J call TRBJ1-2, with TRBD1 matching 9 bases. The CDR3 is 16 residues long. The V gene end was trimmed by 5 bases and the J gene end by 0 bases; junction bases not matched to a gene: 8. From germline, CDR1 is SGHRS and CDR2 YFSETQ. CDR3 sequence: CASSSGTGISNYGYTF. The covered CDR3 bases are TGCGCCAGCAGTTCCGGGACAGGGATTTCTAACTATGGC. Full variable domain (rest looked up from reference TRBV5-1 and TRBJ1-2): KAGVTQTPRYLIKTRGQQVTLSCSPISGHRSVSWYQQTPGQGLQFLFEYFSETQRNKGNFPGRFSGRQFSNSRSEMNVSTLELGDSALYLCASSSGTGISNYGYTFGSGTRLTVV.

Regarding this clone: The read stops 3 residues short of the end of the CDR3; the missing end is completed from the germline J gene. The J gene is TRBJ1-2, the V gene TRBV4-2, with a possible D match to TRBD1 (5 bases). This CDR3 spans 12 amino acids. Trimming removed 9 bases from V and 1 base from J, with 9 bases in between. Germline CDR1 reads LGHNA; CDR2 reads YNFKEQ. This CDR3 is CASSGSNYGYTF. Partial CDR3 DNA: TGTGCCAGTTCAGGGAGTAACTATGGC.

CDR3 DNA, as far as it was read: TGTGCCAGTAGTATTCGGGGATTAGAGACG. Translating it yields CASSIRGLET. From start to end, the CDR3 is CASSIRGLETQYF. The V and J genes are TRBV19 and TRBJ2-3; perhaps TRBD2 as D (5 bases). Read coverage stops 3 residues before the CDR3 terminus; the germline J gene supplies the remainder. The CDR3 runs to 13 residues. Germline CDR1 reads LNHDA; CDR2 reads SQIVND (reference sequence).

On this clone itself: The CDR3 is cut off 3 residues early in the read; its end comes from the germline J gene. This rearrangement joins TRBV20-1 to TRBJ2-7; 8 nucleotides align to TRBD1. The CDR3 totals 14 residues. The V segment lost 3 bases and the J segment 4 bases; nucleotides outside the gene matches: 8. Looked up from germline, CDR1 is DFQATT and CDR2 is SNEGSKA (reference sequence). CDR3 DNA, as far as it was read: TGCAGTGCTAGGAGGCAGGGGGCGCATTACGAG. Protein sequence: CSARRQGAHYE. The whole CDR3 is CSARRQGAHYEQYF.

With respect to this clone: The CDR3 goes on 3 residues after the read ends, and that part is filled in from the germline J gene. This chain joins TRBV2 and TRBJ2-7; 7 bases are a match to TRBD1. The germline gives CDR1 SNHLY, CDR2 FYNNEI. V was clipped by 6 bases and J by 4 bases; unmatched bases: 15. The CDR3 contains 16 residues. This CDR3 reads CASSAIFSGTVYEQYF. The CDR3 DNA, read in part, is TGTGCCAGCAGCGCAATCTTCTCCGGGACAGTTTACGAG. Together with reference TRBV2 and TRBJ2-7, the CDR3 gives the full variable domain: EPEVTQTPSHQVTQMGQEVILRCVPISNHLYFYWYRQILGQKVEFLVSFYNNEISEKSEIFDDQFSVERPDGSNFTLKIRSTKLEDSAMYFCASSAIFSGTVYEQYFGPGTRLTVT.

About this clone itself: Read coverage stops 3 residues before the CDR3 terminus; the germline J gene supplies the remainder. The chain carries TRBV2 and TRBJ2-5; TRBD2 agrees at 8 bases. From germline, CDR1 is SNHLY and CDR2 FYNNEI. The trim removed 8 bases at V and 2 bases at J, leaving 7 bases unmatched. This CDR3 spans 14 amino acids. The CDR3 bases that were read are TGTGCCAGCGAGGCGGGGGGATTGCAAGAGACC. Translating gives CASEAGGLQET. The entire CDR3 protein reads CASEAGGLQETQYF.

Regarding this clone: The observed sequence ends 3 residues before the CDR3 terminus, with the missing tail filled in from the germline J gene. The chain links TRBV2 to TRBJ1-1, with a possible D match to TRBD1 (6 bases). CDR3 size: 11 residues. CDR1 is SNHLY, CDR2 FYNNEI, per germline. The CDR3 protein is CASRQAVEAFF. Partial CDR3 DNA: TGTGCCAGCCGACAGGCAGTCGAA.

Concerning this clone: The read ends 3 residues early relative to the CDR3; the germline J gene fills the gap. The rearrangement uses TRBV9 and TRBJ2-3; D gene ambiguous. This CDR3 has 13 residues. In germline, CDR1 is SGDLS, CDR2 YYNGEE. V dropped 0 bases and J dropped 6 bases, with 8 bases sitting between them. The sequenced CDR3 bases are TGTGCCAGCAGCGTAGAAGCCAGGGATACG. Protein: CASSVEARDT. The whole CDR3 protein reads CASSVEARDTQYF. Looking up the rest from reference TRBV9 and TRBJ2-3 gives the full variable domain: DSGVTQTPKHLITATGQRVTLRCSPRSGDLSVYWYQQSLDQGLQFLIQYYNGEERAKGNILERFSAQQFPDLHSELNLSSLELGDSALYFCASSVEARDTQYFGPGTRLTVL.

Points on this clone: The CDR3 extends 3 residues past the end of the read, so its final part is completed from the germline J gene. V is TRBV29-1 and J is TRBJ1-5; possibly TRBD1 for D (6 bases). Germline V CDR1 and CDR2: SQVTM, ANQGSEA. The CDR3 has 14 amino acids. The V and J ends lost 6 bases and 5 bases respectively, with 17 bases between them. The CDR3 is CSVGDNRRHQPQHF. CDR3 DNA (partial): TGCAGCGTGGGGGACAATAGACGGCATCAGCCC.

In regard to this clone: The CDR3 end lies 3 residues beyond the end of the read and is filled in from the germline J gene. The chain couples TRBV4-1 to TRBJ2-7; TRBD1 matches 9 bases. Trimming at V came to 1 base and at J to 1 base, leaving 8 bases not matched to a gene. The CDR3 spans 17 residues. The germline CDR1 and CDR2 sequences are MGHRA and YSYEKL. CDR3 sequence: CASSQGPGQGLSYEQYF. Partial CDR3 DNA: TGCGCCAGCAGCCAAGGGCCGGGACAGGGACTTTCCTACGAG.

About this clone itself: The read terminates 3 residues ahead of where the CDR3 ends, so the germline J gene completes it. The rearrangement uses TRBV7-8 and TRBJ1-4; D is perhaps TRBD1 (5 bases). CDR1 SGHVS and CDR2 FQNEAQ come from the germline V gene. This CDR3 is 17 amino acids long. Partial CDR3 DNA: TGTGCCAGCAGAGGTACCTCGCTTATCTCTGGGGCCAACGTA. Its translation is CASRGTSLISGANV. The whole CDR3 sequence is CASRGTSLISGANVLFF. The variable domain in full, with the rest retrieved from reference TRBV7-8 and TRBJ1-4, is GAGVSQSPRYKVAKRGQDVALRCDPISGHVSLFWYQQALGQGPEFLTYFQNEAQLDKSGLPSDRFFAERPEGSVSTLKIQRTQQEDSAVYLCASRGTSLISGANVLFFGSGTQLSVL.

A word on this clone: The read halts 3 residues ahead of the CDR3 end, with the missing end drawn from the germline J gene. The V and J genes are TRBV7-6 and TRBJ2-1; 11 bases are a match to TRBD1. V lost 3 bases, J lost 7 bases, and 8 bases stayed unmatched. The CDR3 covers 16 residues. Germline lookup yields CDR1 SGHVS and CDR2 FNYEAQ. The chain's CDR3 is CASSLGQDRGQNEQFF. CDR3 DNA, as far as it was read: TGTGCCAGCAGCTTGGGACAGGACAGGGGGCAGAATGAG.

About this clone itself: The read gets to within 3 residues of the CDR3 end, and the germline J gene fills in the rest. The chain recombines TRBV19 with TRBJ1-5, with D maybe TRBD1 (5 bases). In germline, CDR1 is LNHDA, CDR2 SQIVND (reference sequence). This CDR3 region has 18 residues. The V gene lost 5 bases and the J gene lost 4 bases, with 24 bases spanning the gap. CDR3 sequence: CASSSSKGRKLENQPQHF. Partial CDR3 DNA: TGTGCCAGTAGTTCCTCTAAGGGGCGAAAATTAGAGAATCAGCCC.

Details on this clone: Coverage ceases 3 residues before the CDR3 finishes, and the germline J gene fills in the end. V and J are TRBV7-2 and TRBJ2-3; possible D gene TRBD1, 6 bases. This CDR3 comprises 15 residues. Germline assignment: CDR1 SGHTA and CDR2 FQGNSA. This CDR3 is CASSRQVAVQETQYF. CDR3 DNA (partial): TGTGCCAGCAGCAGACAGGTGGCAGTCCAAGAGACG.

Notes on this clone: Read sequence stops 3 residues before the CDR3 end, and the germline J gene provides the missing end. The chain carries TRBV7-9 and TRBJ1-2, with D possibly being TRBD1 (6 bases). This CDR3 region has 15 residues. Germline CDR1 reads SEHNR; CDR2 reads FQNEAQ (reference sequence). The CDR3 sequence is CASSLGEGESNDYTF. The sequenced CDR3 bases are TGTGCCAGCAGCTTAGGGGAGGGGGAGAGCAATGAC.

About this clone: Read data end 3 residues before the CDR3 end; the end is taken from the germline J gene. Other DNA sequences within the sample encode an identical CDR3. The V gene is TRBV12-5, the J gene TRBJ2-4, with D possibly called TRBD1 or TRBD2 (5 bases each). The CDR3 spans 15 residues. The germline CDR1 and CDR2 sequences are LGHNT and FRNRAP. V was shortened by 0 bases and J by 5 bases, with 11 bases between the two germline ends. The CDR3 sequence is CASGLVGQGENIQYF. Incomplete CDR3 DNA: TGTGCTAGTGGTTTGGTGGGGCAGGGAGAAAACATT.